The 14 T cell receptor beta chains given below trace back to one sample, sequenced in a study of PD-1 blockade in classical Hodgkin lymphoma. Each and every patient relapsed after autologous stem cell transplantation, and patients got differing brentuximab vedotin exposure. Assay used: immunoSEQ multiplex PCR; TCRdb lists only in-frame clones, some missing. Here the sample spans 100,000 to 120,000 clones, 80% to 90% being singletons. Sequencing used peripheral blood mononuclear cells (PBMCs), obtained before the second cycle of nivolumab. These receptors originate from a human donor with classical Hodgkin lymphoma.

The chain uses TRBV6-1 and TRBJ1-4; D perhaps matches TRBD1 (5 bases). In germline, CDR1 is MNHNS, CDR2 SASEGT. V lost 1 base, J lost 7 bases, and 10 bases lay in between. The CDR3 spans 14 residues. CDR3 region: CASSEEGRGEKLFF. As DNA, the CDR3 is TGTGCCAGCAGTGAAGAAGGAAGGGGTGAAAAACTGTTTTTT.

For the CDR3, the DNA is TGCGCCAGCAGCCAAAGAGACAGCCAGAACACTGAAGCTTTCTTT. It specifies CASSQRDSQNTEAFF. The chain has TRBV4-1 and TRBJ1-1; TRBD1 might be the D (5 bases). This CDR3 has 15 amino acids. V dropped 2 bases and J dropped 1 base, with 11 bases sitting between them. Germline V gene sequence: CDR1 MGHRA, CDR2 YSYEKL.

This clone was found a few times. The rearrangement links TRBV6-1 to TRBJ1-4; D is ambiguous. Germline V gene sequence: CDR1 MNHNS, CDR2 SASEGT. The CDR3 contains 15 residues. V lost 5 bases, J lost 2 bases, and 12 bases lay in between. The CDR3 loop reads CASSKEEGTNEKLFF. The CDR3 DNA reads TGTGCCAGCAGTAAAGAGGAGGGTACTAATGAAAAACTGTTTTTT.

The CDR3 protein is CASRTGGTGASYEQYF. The CDR3 bases are TGTGCCAGCAGAACTGGGGGCACAGGGGCGTCCTACGAGCAGTACTTC. J is TRBJ2-7 and V is TRBV27, with TRBD1 identical over 7 bases. Germline-derived CDR1 and CDR2 are MNHEY and SMNVEV (reference sequence). The CDR3 is 16 residues long. Trimming at V came to 6 bases and at J to 1 base, leaving 12 bases not matched to a gene.

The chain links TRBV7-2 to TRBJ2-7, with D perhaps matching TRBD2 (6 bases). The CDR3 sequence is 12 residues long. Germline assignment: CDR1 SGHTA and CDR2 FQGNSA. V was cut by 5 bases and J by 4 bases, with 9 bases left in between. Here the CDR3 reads CASSPAGYEQYF. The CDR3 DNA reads TGTGCCAGCAGCCCAGCGGGTTACGAGCAGTACTTC.

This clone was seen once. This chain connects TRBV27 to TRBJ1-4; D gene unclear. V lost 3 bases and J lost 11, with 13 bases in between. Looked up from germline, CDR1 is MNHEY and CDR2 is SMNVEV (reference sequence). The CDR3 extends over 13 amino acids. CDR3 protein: CASSFREGGKLFF. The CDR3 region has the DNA TGTGCCAGCAGTTTTCGAGAGGGTGGGAAACTGTTTTTT.

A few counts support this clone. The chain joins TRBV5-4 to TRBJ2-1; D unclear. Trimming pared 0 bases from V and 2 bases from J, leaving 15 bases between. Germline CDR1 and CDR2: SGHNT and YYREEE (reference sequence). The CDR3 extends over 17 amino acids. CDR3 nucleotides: TGTGCCAGCAGCTTGGATAGTACTCGGACGGCCTACAATGAGCAGTTCTTC. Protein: CASSLDSTRTAYNEQFF.

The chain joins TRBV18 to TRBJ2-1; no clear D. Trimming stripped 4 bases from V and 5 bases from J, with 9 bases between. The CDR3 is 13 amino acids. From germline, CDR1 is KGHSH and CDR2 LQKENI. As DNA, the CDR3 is TGTGCCAGCTCACAGTTAGGGAACAATGAGCAGTTCTTC. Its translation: CASSQLGNNEQFF.

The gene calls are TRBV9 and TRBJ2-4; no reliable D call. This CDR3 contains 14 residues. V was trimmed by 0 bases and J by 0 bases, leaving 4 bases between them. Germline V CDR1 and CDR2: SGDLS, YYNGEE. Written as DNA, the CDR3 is TGTGCCAGCAGCGTAGGTCTAGCCAAAAACATTCAGTACTTC. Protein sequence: CASSVGLAKNIQYF.

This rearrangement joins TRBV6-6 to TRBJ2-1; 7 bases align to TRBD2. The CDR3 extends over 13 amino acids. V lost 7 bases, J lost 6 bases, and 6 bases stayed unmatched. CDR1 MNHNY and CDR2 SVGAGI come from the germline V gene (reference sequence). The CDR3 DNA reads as TGTGCCAGCACCCGACTAGCATCCAATGAGCAGTTCTTC. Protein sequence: CASTRLASNEQFF.

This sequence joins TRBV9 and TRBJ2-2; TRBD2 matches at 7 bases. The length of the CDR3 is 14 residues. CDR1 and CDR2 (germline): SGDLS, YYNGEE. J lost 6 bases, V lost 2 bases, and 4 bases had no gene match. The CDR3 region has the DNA TGTGCCAGCAGCGTGGCGGGAGTTGCCGGGGAGCTGTTTTTT. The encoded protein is CASSVAGVAGELFF. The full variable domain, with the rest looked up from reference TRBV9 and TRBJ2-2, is DSGVTQTPKHLITATGQRVTLRCSPRSGDLSVYWYQQSLDQGLQFLIQYYNGEERAKGNILERFSAQQFPDLHSELNLSSLELGDSALYFCASSVAGVAGELFFGEGSRLTVL.

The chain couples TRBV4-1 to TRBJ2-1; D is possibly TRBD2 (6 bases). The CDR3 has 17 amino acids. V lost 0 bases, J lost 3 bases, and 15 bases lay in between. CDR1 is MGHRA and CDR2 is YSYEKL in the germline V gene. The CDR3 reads CASSQDQASDRYNEQFF. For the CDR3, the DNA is TGCGCCAGCAGCCAAGATCAGGCTAGCGACCGCTACAATGAGCAGTTCTTC.

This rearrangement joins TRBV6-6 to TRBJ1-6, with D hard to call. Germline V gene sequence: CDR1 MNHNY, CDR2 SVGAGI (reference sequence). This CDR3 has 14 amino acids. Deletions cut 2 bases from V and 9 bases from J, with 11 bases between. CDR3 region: CASSYDWHTSPLHF. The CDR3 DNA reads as TGTGCCAGCAGTTACGACTGGCACACTTCACCCCTCCACTTT.

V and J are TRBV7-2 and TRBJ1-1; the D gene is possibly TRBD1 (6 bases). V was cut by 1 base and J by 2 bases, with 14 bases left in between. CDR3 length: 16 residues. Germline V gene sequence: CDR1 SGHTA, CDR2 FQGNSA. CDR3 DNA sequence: TGTGCCAGCAGCTTAGAGGCTGGGGGCTTTAACACTGAAGCTTTCTTT. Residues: CASSLEAGGFNTEAFF.